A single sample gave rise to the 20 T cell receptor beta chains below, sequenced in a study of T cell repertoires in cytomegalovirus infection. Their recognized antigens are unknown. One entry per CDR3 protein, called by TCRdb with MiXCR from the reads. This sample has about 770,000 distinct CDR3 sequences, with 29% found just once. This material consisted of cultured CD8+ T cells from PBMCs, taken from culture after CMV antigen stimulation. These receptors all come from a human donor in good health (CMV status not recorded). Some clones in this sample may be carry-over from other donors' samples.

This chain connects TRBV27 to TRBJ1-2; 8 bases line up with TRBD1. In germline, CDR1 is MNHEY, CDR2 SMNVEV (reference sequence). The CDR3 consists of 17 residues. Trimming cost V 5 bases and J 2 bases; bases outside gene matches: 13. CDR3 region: CASSLINRDRSNYGYTF. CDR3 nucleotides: TGTGCCAGCAGTCTAATTAACCGGGACAGGAGCAACTATGGCTACACCTTC.

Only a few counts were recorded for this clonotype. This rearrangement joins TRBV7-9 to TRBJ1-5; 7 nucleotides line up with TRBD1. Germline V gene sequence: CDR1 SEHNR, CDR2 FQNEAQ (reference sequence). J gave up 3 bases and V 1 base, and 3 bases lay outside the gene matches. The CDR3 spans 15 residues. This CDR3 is CASSLVGTDNQPQHF. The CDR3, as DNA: TGTGCCAGCAGCTTAGTGGGGACAGACAATCAGCCCCAGCATTTT.

For the CDR3, the DNA is TGTGCCAGCACAGGGGGCATTGAAGCTTTCTTT. Encoded protein: CASTGGIEAFF. The chain joins TRBV2 to TRBJ1-1, with 8 nucleotides matching TRBD1. CDR1 SNHLY and CDR2 FYNNEI come from the germline V gene. This CDR3 contains 11 residues. J gave up 7 bases and V 7 bases, and 2 bases lay outside the gene matches.

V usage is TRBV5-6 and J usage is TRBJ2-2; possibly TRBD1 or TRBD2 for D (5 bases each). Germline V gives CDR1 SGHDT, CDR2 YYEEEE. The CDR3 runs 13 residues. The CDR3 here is CASRGFNTGELFF. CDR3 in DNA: TGTGCAAGCCGGGGCTTTAACACCGGGGAGCTGTTTTTT.

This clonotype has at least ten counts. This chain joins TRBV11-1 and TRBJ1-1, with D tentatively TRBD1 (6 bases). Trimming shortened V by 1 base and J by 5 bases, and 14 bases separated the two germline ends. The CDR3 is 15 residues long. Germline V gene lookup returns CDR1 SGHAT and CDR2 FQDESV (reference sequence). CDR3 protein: CASSLEGGPLTEAFF. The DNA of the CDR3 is TGTGCCAGCAGCTTAGAAGGGGGGCCCCTGACTGAAGCTTTCTTT.

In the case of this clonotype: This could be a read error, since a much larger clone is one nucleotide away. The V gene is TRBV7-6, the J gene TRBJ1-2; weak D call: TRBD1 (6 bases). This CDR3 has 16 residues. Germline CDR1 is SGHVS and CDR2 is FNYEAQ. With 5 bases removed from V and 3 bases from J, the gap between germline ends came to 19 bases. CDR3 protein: CASSRGGGQGDYGYTF. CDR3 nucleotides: TGTGCCAGCAGCCGAGGGGGGGGGCAAGGGGACTATGGCTACACCTTC. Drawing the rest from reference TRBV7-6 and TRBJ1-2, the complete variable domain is GAGVSQSPRYKVTKRGQDVALRCDPISGHVSLYWYRQALGQGPEFLTYFNYEAQQDKSGLPNDRFSAERPEGSISTLTIQRTEQRDSAMYRCASSRGGGQGDYGYTFGSGTRLTVV.

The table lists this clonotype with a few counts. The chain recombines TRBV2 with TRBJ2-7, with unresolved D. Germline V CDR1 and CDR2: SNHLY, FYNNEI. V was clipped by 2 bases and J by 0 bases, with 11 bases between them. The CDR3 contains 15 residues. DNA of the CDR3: TGTGCCAGCAGTGAAATTTCAGAGTCCTCCTACGAGCAGTACGTC. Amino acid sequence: CASSEISESSYEQYV.

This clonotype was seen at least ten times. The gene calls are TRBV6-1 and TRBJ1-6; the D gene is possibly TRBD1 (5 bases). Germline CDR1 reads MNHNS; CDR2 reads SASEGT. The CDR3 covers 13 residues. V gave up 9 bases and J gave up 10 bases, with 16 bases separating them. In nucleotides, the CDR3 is TGTGCCAGTTGGGACCGCTCTAAGTCACCCCTCCACTTT. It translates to CASWDRSKSPLHF.

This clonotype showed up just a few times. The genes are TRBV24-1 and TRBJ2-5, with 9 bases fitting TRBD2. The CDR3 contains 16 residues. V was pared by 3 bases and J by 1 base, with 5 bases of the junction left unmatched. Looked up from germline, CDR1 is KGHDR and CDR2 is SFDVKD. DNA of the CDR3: TGTGCCACCAGTGATGGAGTAGCGGGGGCCCAAGAGACCCAGTACTTC. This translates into CATSDGVAGAQETQYF.

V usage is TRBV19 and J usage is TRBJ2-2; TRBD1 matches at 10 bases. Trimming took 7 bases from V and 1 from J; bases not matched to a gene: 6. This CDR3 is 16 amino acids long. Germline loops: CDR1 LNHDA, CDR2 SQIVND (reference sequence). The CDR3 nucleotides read TGTGCCAGTACAAGCCGGGACAGGGGGAACACCGGGGAGCTGTTTTTT. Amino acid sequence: CASTSRDRGNTGELFF.

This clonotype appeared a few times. This CDR3 reads CASSWKVAGYNEQFF. CDR3 sequence (DNA): TGTGCCAGCAGTTGGAAAGTGGCGGGCTACAATGAGCAGTTCTTC. The chain carries TRBV27 and TRBJ2-1; D might be TRBD2 (5 bases). The length of the CDR3 is 15 residues. V was trimmed by 4 bases and J by 3 bases, leaving 13 bases between them. Germline-derived CDR1 and CDR2 are MNHEY and SMNVEV (reference sequence).

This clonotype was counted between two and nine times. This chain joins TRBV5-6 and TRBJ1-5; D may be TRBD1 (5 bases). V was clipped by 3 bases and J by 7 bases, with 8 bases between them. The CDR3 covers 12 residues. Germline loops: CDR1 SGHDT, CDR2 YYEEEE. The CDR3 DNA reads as TGTGCCAGCAGCTCAGGGTGGCAGCCCCAGCATTTT. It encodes CASSSGWQPQHF.

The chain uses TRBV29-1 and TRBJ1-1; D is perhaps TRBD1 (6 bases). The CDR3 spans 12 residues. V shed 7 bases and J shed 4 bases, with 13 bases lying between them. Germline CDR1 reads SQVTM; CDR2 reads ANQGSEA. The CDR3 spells CSGQEGGTEAFF. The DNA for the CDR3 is TGCAGCGGTCAAGAGGGGGGCACTGAAGCTTTCTTT.

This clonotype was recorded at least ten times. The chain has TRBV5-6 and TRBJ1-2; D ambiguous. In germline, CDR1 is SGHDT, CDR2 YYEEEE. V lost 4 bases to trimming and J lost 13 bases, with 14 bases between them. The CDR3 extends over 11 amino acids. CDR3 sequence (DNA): TGTGCCAGCAGCAGGTCCCAAGCAGGCACCTTC. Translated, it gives CASSRSQAGTF. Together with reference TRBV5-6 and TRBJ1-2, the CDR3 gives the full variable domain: DAGVTQSPTHLIKTRGQQVTLRCSPKSGHDTVSWYQQALGQGPQFIFQYYEEEERQRGNFPDRFSGHQFPNYSSELNVNALLLGDSALYLCASSRSQAGTFGSGTRLTVV.

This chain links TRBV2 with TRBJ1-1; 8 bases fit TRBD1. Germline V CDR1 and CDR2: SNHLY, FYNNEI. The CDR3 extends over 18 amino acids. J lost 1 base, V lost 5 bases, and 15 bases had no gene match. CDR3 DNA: TGTGCCAGCAGTACCGATATTACAGGGGGAAAGGAGAACACTGAAGCTTTCTTT. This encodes CASSTDITGGKENTEAFF.

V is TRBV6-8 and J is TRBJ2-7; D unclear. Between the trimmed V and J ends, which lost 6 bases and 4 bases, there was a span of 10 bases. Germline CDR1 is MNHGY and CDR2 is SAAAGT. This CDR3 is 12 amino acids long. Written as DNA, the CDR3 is TGTGCCAGCAGGGACCTTGGGTACGAGCAGTACTTC. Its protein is CASRDLGYEQYF.

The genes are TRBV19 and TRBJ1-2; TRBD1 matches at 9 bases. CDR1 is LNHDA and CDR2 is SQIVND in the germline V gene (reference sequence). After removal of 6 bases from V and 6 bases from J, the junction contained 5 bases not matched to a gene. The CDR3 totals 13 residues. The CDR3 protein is CASSLRDRDGYTF. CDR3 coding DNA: TGTGCCAGTAGCCTCCGGGACAGGGATGGCTACACCTTC.

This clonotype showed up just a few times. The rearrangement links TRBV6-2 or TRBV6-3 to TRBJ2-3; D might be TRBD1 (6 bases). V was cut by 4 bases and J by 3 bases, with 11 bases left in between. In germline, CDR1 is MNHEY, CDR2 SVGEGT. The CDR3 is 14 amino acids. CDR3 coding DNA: TGTGCCAGCAGTTCCTTCAGGGGTACAGATACGCAGTATTTT. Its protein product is CASSSFRGTDTQYF.

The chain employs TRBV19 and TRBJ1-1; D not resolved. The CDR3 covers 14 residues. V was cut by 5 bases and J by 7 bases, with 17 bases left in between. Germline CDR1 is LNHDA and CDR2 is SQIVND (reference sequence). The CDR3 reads CASSLGNRGGEAFF. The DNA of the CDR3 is TGTGCCAGTAGTCTGGGAAATCGGGGTGGTGAAGCTTTCTTT.

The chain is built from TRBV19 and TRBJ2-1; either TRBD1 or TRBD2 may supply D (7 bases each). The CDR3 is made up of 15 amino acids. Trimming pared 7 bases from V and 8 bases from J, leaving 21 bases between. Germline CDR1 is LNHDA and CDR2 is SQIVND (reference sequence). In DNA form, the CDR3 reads TGTGCCAGTATCCCCCCAGGGGGGGCGATATATGAGCAGTTCTTC. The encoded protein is CASIPPGGAIYEQFF. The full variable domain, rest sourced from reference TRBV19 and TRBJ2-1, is DGGITQSPKYLFRKEGQNVTLSCEQNLNHDAMYWYRQDPGQGLRLIYYSQIVNDFQKGDIAEGYSVSREKKESFPLTVTSAQKNPTAFYLCASIPPGGAIYEQFFGPGTRLTVL.